This T cell receptor beta chain was sequenced during a study of T-cell reconstitution after alpha-beta-depleted transplantation in children. General observations from the study: There were some patients whose high TCRbeta diversity at day 60 came from surviving recipient T cells and thymic progenitors.

In this sample, this clonotype turned up many times. Its antigen remains unknown. The TCRbeta library was prepared with unique molecular identifiers. Using its own MiXCR run on the PCR reads, TCRdb lists one record per CDR3 protein. The sample consists of over 200,000 distinct CDR3 sequences, approximately 11% of them appearing once. The source is a child under two years old with acute myeloid leukemia, due to receive a stem cell transplant. Sequenced here: PBMCs, sampled before TCRalphabeta/CD19-depleted stem cell transplant.

The CDR3 sequence is CASSPLAGGKDEQFF. CDR3 nucleotides: TGTGCCAGCAGTCCCCTAGCGGGAGGAAAGGATGAGCAGTTCTTC. This sequence joins TRBV28 and TRBJ2-1, with 11 bases that match TRBD2. This CDR3 spans 15 amino acids. In germline, CDR1 is MDHEN, CDR2 SYDVKM. V was pared by 5 bases and J by 8 bases, with 8 bases of the junction left unmatched.